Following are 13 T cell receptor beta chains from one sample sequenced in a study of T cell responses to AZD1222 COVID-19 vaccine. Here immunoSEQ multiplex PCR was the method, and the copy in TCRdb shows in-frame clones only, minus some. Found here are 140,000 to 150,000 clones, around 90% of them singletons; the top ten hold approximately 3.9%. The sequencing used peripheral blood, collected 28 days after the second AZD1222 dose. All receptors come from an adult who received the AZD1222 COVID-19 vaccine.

The CDR3: CASSERKDSYEQYF. The CDR3 DNA reads TGTGCCAGCAGTGAACGGAAAGACTCCTACGAGCAGTACTTC. The rearrangement links TRBV6-1 to TRBJ2-7; D is unresolved. V lost 2 bases and J 0 bases, leaving 8 bases between the germline ends. The CDR3 has 14 amino acids. From germline, CDR1 is MNHNS and CDR2 SASEGT.

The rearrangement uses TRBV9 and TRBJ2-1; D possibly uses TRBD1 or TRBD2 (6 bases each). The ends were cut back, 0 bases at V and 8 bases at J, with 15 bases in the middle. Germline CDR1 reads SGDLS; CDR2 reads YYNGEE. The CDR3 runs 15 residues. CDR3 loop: CASSVDGGHFHEQFF. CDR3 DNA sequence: TGTGCCAGCAGCGTAGATGGGGGGCATTTCCATGAGCAGTTCTTC.

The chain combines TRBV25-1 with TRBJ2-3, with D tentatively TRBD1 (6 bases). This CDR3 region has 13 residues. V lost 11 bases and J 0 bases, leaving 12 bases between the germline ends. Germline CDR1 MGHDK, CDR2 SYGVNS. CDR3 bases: TGTGCCGCAGGACAGCCCAGCACAGATACGCAGTATTTT. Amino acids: CAAGQPSTDTQYF.

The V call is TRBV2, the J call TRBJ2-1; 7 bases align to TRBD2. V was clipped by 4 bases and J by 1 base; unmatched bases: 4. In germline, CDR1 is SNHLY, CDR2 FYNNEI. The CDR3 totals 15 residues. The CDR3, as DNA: TGTGCCAGCAGTGCTCGGCGGGGGTCCTACAATGAGCAGTTCTTC. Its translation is CASSARRGSYNEQFF.

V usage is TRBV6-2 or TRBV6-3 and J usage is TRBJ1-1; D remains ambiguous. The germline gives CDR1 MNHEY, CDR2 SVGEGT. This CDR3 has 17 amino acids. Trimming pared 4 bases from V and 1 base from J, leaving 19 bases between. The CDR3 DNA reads TGTGCCAGCAGTTCGCCCTTTGGGATAGGAAGGAACACTGAAGCTTTCTTT. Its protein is CASSSPFGIGRNTEAFF.

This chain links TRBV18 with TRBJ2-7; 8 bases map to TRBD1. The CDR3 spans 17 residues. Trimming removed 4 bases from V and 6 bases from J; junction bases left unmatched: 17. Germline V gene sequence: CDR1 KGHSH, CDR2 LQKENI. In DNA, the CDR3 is TGTGCCAGCTCACTCTCCCCTGTGAGGACAGGGAACGGCGAGCAGTACTTC. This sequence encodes CASSLSPVRTGNGEQYF.

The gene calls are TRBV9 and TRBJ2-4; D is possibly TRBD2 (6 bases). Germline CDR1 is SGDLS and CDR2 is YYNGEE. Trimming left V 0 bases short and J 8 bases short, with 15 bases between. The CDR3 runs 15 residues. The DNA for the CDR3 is TGTGCCAGCAGCGTAGATAAGGGGACTGGGGACATTCAGTACTTC. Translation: CASSVDKGTGDIQYF.

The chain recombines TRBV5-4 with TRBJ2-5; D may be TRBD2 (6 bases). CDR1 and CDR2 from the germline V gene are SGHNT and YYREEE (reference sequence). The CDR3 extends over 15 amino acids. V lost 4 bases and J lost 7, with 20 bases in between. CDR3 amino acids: CASSLLGGKKGTQYF. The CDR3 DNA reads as TGTGCCAGCAGCCTGCTGGGCGGGAAAAAGGGGACCCAGTACTTC. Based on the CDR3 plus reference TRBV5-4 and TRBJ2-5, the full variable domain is ETGVTQSPTHLIKTRGQQVTLRCSSQSGHNTVSWYQQALGQGPQFIFQYYREEENGRGNFPPRFSGLQFPNYSSELNVNALELDDSALYLCASSLLGGKKGTQYFGPGTRLLVL.

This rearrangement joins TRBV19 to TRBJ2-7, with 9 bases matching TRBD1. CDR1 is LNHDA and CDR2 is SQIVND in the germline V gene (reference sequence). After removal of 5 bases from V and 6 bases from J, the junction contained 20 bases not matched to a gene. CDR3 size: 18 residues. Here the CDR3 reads CASSDPGQGTSSWFEQYF. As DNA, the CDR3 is TGTGCCAGTAGTGACCCGGGACAGGGTACTTCCTCTTGGTTCGAGCAGTACTTC.

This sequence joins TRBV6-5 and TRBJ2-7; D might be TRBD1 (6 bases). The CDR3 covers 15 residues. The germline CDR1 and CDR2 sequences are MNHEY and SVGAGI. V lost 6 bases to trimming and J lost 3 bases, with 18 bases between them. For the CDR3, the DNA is TGTGCCAGCAGCCCAGCGACAGGAAGGGGCTACGAGCAGTACTTC. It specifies CASSPATGRGYEQYF.

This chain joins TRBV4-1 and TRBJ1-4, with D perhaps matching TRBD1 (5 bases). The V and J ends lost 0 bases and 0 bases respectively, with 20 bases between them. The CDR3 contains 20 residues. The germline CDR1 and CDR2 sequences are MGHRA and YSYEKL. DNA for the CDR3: TGCGCCAGCAGCCAAGATAGGGGCAGGGTATTAGCCTCAACTAATGAAAAACTGTTTTTT. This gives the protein CASSQDRGRVLASTNEKLFF.

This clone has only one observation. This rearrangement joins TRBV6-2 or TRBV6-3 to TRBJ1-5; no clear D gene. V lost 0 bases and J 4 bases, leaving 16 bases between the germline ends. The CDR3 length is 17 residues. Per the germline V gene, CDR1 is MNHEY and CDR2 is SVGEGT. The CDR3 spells CASSYSGWASPNQPQHF. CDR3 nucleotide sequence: TGTGCCAGCAGTTACTCCGGGTGGGCAAGTCCTAATCAGCCCCAGCATTTT.

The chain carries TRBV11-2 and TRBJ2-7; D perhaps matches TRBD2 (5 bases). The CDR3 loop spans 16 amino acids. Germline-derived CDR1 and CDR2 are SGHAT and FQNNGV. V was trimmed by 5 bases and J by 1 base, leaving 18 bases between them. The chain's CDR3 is CASSPGRAGSSYEQYF. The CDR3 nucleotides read TGTGCCAGCAGCCCCGGGCGGGCAGGATCTTCCTACGAGCAGTACTTC.